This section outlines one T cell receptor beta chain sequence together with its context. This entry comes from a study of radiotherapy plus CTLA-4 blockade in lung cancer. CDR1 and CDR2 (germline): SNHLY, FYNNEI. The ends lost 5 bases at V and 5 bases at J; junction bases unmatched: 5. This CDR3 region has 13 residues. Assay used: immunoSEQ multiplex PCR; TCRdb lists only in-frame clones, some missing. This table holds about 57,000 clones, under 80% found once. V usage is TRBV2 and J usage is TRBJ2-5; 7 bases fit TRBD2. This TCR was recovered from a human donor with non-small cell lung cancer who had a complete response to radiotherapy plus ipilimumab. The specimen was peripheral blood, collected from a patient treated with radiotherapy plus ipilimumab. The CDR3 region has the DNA TGTGCCAGCAGTCCAGAGGGAGGGGAGACCCAGTACTTC. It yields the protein CASSPEGGETQYF.